A single sample is the source of the 30 T cell receptor beta chains below, sequenced in a study of blood T cell repertoires in COVID-19. Some clones are missing from TCRdb's copy, which holds only in-frame ones; the method was immunoSEQ multiplex PCR. The table records 300,000 to 350,000 clones, just under 90% of them present only once. The sample consisted of PBMCs or T cells enriched from blood (not recorded which). The receptor set was obtained from a woman aged 25 to 39 who had recovered from COVID-19.

The CDR3 nucleotides are TGTGCCAGCAGGTCCGTAGCGGGAAGCTCCTACAATGAGCAGTTCTTC. It translates to CASRSVAGSSYNEQFF. The J gene is TRBJ2-1, the V gene TRBV27, with 8 bases fitting TRBD2. Germline trimming cut 6 bases from V and 0 bases from J; bases unmatched to any gene: 7. The CDR3 extends over 16 amino acids. CDR1 and CDR2 (germline): MNHEY, SMNVEV (reference sequence).

The V call is TRBV27, the J call TRBJ2-1; D perhaps matches TRBD1 (6 bases). The CDR3 runs to 19 residues. The V end lost 6 bases, the J end lost 6 bases, and 30 bases lay between the germline ends. In germline, CDR1 is MNHEY, CDR2 SMNVEV (reference sequence). The CDR3 sequence is CASSQQYRAGRMDRNEQFF. CDR3 DNA: TGTGCCAGCAGCCAGCAATACAGGGCTGGTCGAATGGATCGCAATGAGCAGTTCTTC.

The table lists this clone with a few counts. The chain uses TRBV6-1 and TRBJ2-7, with TRBD1 identical over 8 bases. The junction had 3 bases not matched to a gene; V was cut back by 2 bases and J by 0 bases. This CDR3 has 15 residues. The germline CDR1 and CDR2 sequences are MNHNS and SASEGT. CDR3 DNA sequence: TGTGCCAGCAGTGAATCTACAGGGGGCTCCTACGAGCAGTACTTC. Translated: CASSESTGGSYEQYF.

This clone was recorded only once. Here the CDR3 DNA reads TGCAGTGCTAGTGGGGGCGGTCAGCCCCAGCATTTT. It yields the protein CSASGGGQPQHF. The chain combines TRBV20-1 with TRBJ1-5; TRBD1 is a possible D gene (6 bases). This CDR3 region has 12 residues. CDR1 and CDR2 from the germline V gene are DFQATT and SNEGSKA (reference sequence). V gave up 3 bases and J gave up 6 bases, with 9 bases separating them.

This chain uses TRBV13 with TRBJ2-1, with D uncertain. The V end was cut by 2 bases, the J end by 5 bases, with 19 bases between. The CDR3 totals 17 residues. The V gene's germline CDR1 is PRHDT and CDR2 FYEKMQ (reference sequence). The CDR3 sequence is CASSLLVSWNTDNEQFF. CDR3 nucleotides: TGTGCCAGCAGCTTACTTGTTTCTTGGAACACAGACAATGAGCAGTTCTTC.

This clone was seen only a few times. The chain has TRBV4-1 and TRBJ2-7; no clear D gene. The CDR3 length is 14 residues. CDR1 is MGHRA, CDR2 YSYEKL, per germline. V lost 4 bases and J 3 bases, leaving 13 bases between the germline ends. This chain's CDR3 is CASSPHRGYYEQYF. DNA for the CDR3: TGCGCCAGCAGCCCACATCGAGGCTACTACGAGCAGTACTTC.

This chain links TRBV29-1 with TRBJ2-1; maybe TRBD1 (5 bases). The CDR3 is 13 residues long. The V and J ends lost 6 bases and 9 bases respectively, with 18 bases between them. Germline CDR1 reads SQVTM; CDR2 reads ANQGSEA. CDR3 residues: CSVDTRAPGEQFF. The CDR3 nucleotides are TGCAGCGTCGACACCAGGGCTCCCGGTGAGCAGTTCTTC.

The rearrangement links TRBV4-1 to TRBJ1-1; 9 bases are shared with TRBD1. CDR3 length equals 16 residues. CDR1 MGHRA and CDR2 YSYEKL come from the germline V gene. With 2 bases clipped from V and 4 bases from J, the junction kept 8 bases outside the gene matches. The CDR3 is CASSQPGQGRGTEAFF. The CDR3 nucleotides are TGCGCCAGCAGCCAACCGGGACAGGGAAGGGGCACTGAAGCTTTCTTT.

V is TRBV7-9 and J is TRBJ2-3; D is possibly TRBD1 (7 bases). The CDR3 runs 15 residues. Germline V gives CDR1 SEHNR, CDR2 FQNEAQ (reference sequence). V was trimmed by 10 bases and J by 4 bases, leaving 21 bases between them. The CDR3 is CATSRDRASADTQYF. CDR3 nucleotide sequence: TGTGCCACCTCGCGTGACAGGGCTAGCGCAGATACGCAGTATTTT.

V usage is TRBV4-3 and J usage is TRBJ1-4; D is possibly TRBD1 (5 bases). Trimming stripped 4 bases from V and 4 bases from J, with 10 bases between. The V gene's germline CDR1 is LGHNA and CDR2 YSLEER. The CDR3 has 14 residues. This CDR3 reads CASSRIRGNEKLFF. The CDR3 DNA sequence: TGCGCCAGCAGCCGAATTAGGGGTAATGAAAAACTGTTTTTT.

The chain employs TRBV10-2 and TRBJ2-5; possibly TRBD2 for D (6 bases). The V end was cut by 1 base, the J end by 5 bases, with 11 bases between. Germline loops: CDR1 WSHSY, CDR2 SAAADI. The CDR3 consists of 14 residues. The DNA for the CDR3 is TGCGCCAGCAGTGAGTTTAGCGGAGAGGAGACCCAGTACTTC. Its translation: CASSEFSGEETQYF.

The genes are TRBV11-2 and TRBJ2-7, with D hard to call. Deletions cut 4 bases from V and 0 bases from J, with 10 bases between. The CDR3 length is 14 residues. CDR1 and CDR2 (germline): SGHAT, FQNNGV. CDR3 sequence reads: CASSSSPSSYEQYF. Here the CDR3 DNA reads TGTGCCAGCAGCTCCAGTCCAAGCTCCTACGAGCAGTACTTC.

The rearrangement uses TRBV6-5 and TRBJ1-2; 7 bases map to TRBD1. Per germline, CDR1 MNHEY and CDR2 SVGAGI. The V and J ends lost 8 bases and 6 bases, in that order; junction bases with no gene match: 6. This CDR3 contains 12 residues. The DNA of the CDR3 is TGTGCCAGCCGGGGACAGAATAATGGCTACACCTTC. Its translation is CASRGQNNGYTF.

The rearrangement links TRBV2 to TRBJ2-2; no reliable D call. V lost 10 bases and J lost 3, with 6 bases in between. The CDR3 is made up of 11 amino acids. Looked up from germline, CDR1 is SNHLY and CDR2 is FYNNEI. The CDR3 sequence: CANRDTGELFF. The CDR3 DNA is TGTGCCAACCGGGACACCGGGGAGCTGTTTTTT. Drawing the rest from reference TRBV2 and TRBJ2-2, the complete variable domain is EPEVTQTPSHQVTQMGQEVILRCVPISNHLYFYWYRQILGQKVEFLVSFYNNEISEKSEIFDDQFSVERPDGSNFTLKIRSTKLEDSAMYFCANRDTGELFFGEGSRLTVL.

The chain uses TRBV5-1 and TRBJ1-5, with D possibly matching TRBD1 (5 bases). The germline gives CDR1 SGHRS, CDR2 YFSETQ. V was trimmed by 4 bases and J by 6 bases, leaving 11 bases between them. This CDR3 region has 13 residues. In DNA form, the CDR3 reads TGCGCCAGCAGCGGGGGGAGCGGTCAGCCCCAGCATTTT. Translating gives CASSGGSGQPQHF.

The CDR3 reads CASSFQGTVDEQYF. The CDR3 nucleotides read TGTGCCAGCAGCTTCCAGGGGACGGTGGACGAGCAGTACTTC. This chain connects TRBV11-1 to TRBJ2-7, with D maybe TRBD1 (6 bases). Germline assignment: CDR1 SGHAT and CDR2 FQDESV (reference sequence). CDR3 length equals 14 residues. Trimming removed 3 bases at V and 5 bases at J, with 14 bases between.

This chain uses TRBV6-2 or TRBV6-3 with TRBJ1-2; D gene ambiguous. Germline V CDR1 and CDR2: MNHEY, SVGEGT. Trimming stripped 5 bases from V and 7 bases from J, with 11 bases between. CDR3 length equals 12 residues. CDR3 in amino acids: CASSPEVSGYTF. As DNA, the CDR3 is TGTGCCAGCAGTCCCGAAGTGAGTGGCTACACCTTC.

The chain is built from TRBV7-2 and TRBJ1-4; D is possibly TRBD1 (6 bases). Trimming shortened V by 1 base and J by 7 bases, and 13 bases separated the two germline ends. The length of the CDR3 is 15 residues. From germline, CDR1 is SGHTA and CDR2 FQGNSA. This chain's CDR3 is CASSLEAQGSEKLFF. Here the CDR3 DNA reads TGTGCCAGCAGCTTAGAGGCACAGGGATCTGAAAAACTGTTTTTT.

The V and J genes are TRBV9 and TRBJ2-7; no clear D. The CDR3 is made up of 13 amino acids. The V end was cut by 0 bases, the J end by 4 bases, with 8 bases between. Germline V CDR1 and CDR2: SGDLS, YYNGEE. Here the CDR3 DNA reads TGTGCCAGCAGCGTAGCCCCACAGTACGAGCAGTACTTC. Residues: CASSVAPQYEQYF.

The chain recombines TRBV10-3 with TRBJ2-2; maybe TRBD2 (6 bases). Trimming removed 3 bases from V and 4 bases from J, with 9 bases in between. The CDR3 covers 14 residues. Germline V gene lookup returns CDR1 ENHRY and CDR2 SYGVKD. CDR3 amino acids: CAISDRRGTGELFF. CDR3 DNA sequence: TGTGCCATCAGTGATAGGAGGGGCACCGGGGAGCTGTTTTTT.

The chain couples TRBV29-1 to TRBJ2-1, with a tentative D call TRBD2 (6 bases). V was cut by 7 bases and J by 3 bases, with 10 bases left in between. Germline lookup yields CDR1 SQVTM and CDR2 ANQGSEA. CDR3 size: 12 residues. CDR3 in amino acids: CSAGLIYNEQFF. The CDR3 coding sequence is TGCAGCGCGGGACTCATCTACAATGAGCAGTTCTTC.

Concerning this clone: Other DNA sequences in this specimen translate into the identical CDR3. The chain uses TRBV28 and TRBJ2-7; 8 nucleotides line up with TRBD2. In germline, CDR1 is MDHEN, CDR2 SYDVKM. The CDR3 length is 13 residues. The trim removed 8 bases at V and 7 bases at J, leaving 10 bases unmatched. The CDR3 is CASRGGPRGEQYF. CDR3 DNA: TGTGCCAGCCGCGGGGGGCCTAGGGGGGAGCAGTACTTC.

The chain employs TRBV7-8 and TRBJ2-7, with D maybe TRBD1 (5 bases). There are 12 residues in the CDR3. Germline V gives CDR1 SGHVS, CDR2 FQNEAQ. V dropped 5 bases and J dropped 4 bases, with 9 bases sitting between them. DNA for the CDR3: TGTGCCAGCAGCCTATCAGGGTACGAGCAGTACTTC. Residues: CASSLSGYEQYF.

This clone was seen only a few times. The chain is built from TRBV6-4 and TRBJ2-5, with D possibly being TRBD2 (5 bases). The length of the CDR3 is 15 residues. The ends were cut back, 6 bases at V and 1 base at J, with 15 bases in the middle. Germline assignment: CDR1 MRHNA and CDR2 SNTAGT. The CDR3 sequence: CASSPSRSGQETQYF. CDR3 sequence (DNA): TGTGCCAGCAGCCCAAGTAGGAGCGGCCAAGAGACCCAGTACTTC.

The genes are TRBV5-1 and TRBJ2-7, with TRBD1 matching 10 bases. The CDR3 loop spans 14 amino acids. Germline V gene lookup returns CDR1 SGHRS and CDR2 YFSETQ. The V gene end was trimmed by 5 bases and the J gene end by 4 bases; junction bases not matched to a gene: 6. The CDR3 is CASRDRGRSYEQYF. The DNA of the CDR3 is TGCGCCAGCAGAGACAGGGGGCGATCGTACGAGCAGTACTTC.

This sequence joins TRBV30 and TRBJ2-7; a weak D match, TRBD1 (5 bases). This CDR3 is built from 13 residues. Per germline, CDR1 GTSNPN and CDR2 SVGIG (reference sequence). V lost 3 bases, J lost 2 bases, and 11 bases lay in between. This CDR3 is CAWRDQGPYEQYF. The CDR3 bases are TGTGCCTGGAGAGATCAGGGCCCCTACGAGCAGTACTTC.

V usage is TRBV6-5 and J usage is TRBJ2-3; tentative D call: TRBD2 (5 bases). Germline values: CDR1 MNHEY, CDR2 SVGAGI. V lost 0 bases, J lost 6 bases, and 16 bases lay in between. The CDR3 sequence is 16 residues long. CDR3 amino acids: CASSYSIGLGHDTQYF. The CDR3 DNA is TGTGCCAGCAGTTACTCAATTGGACTGGGTCATGATACGCAGTATTTT.

The rearrangement uses TRBV6-4 and TRBJ2-3; 12 nucleotides align to TRBD2. Trimming at V came to 2 bases and at J to 4 bases, leaving 1 base not matched to a gene. Looked up from germline, CDR1 is MRHNA and CDR2 is SNTAGT. The CDR3 contains 15 residues. The CDR3 is CASSDRTSGADTQYF. The CDR3, as DNA: TGTGCCAGCAGTGACAGGACTAGCGGGGCAGATACGCAGTATTTT.

The chain combines TRBV29-1 with TRBJ2-7; 8 bases map to TRBD2. J gave up 7 bases and V 2 bases, and 13 bases lay outside the gene matches. The CDR3 consists of 15 residues. From germline, CDR1 is SQVTM and CDR2 ANQGSEA. The CDR3, as DNA: TGCAGCGTTGAAAAACCGGGACTAGGACTAAGTGAGCAGTACTTC. It specifies CSVEKPGLGLSEQYF.

This clone was found once. The rearrangement joins TRBV6-5 to TRBJ1-3; 7 nucleotides align to TRBD1. This CDR3 spans 14 amino acids. The germline CDR1 and CDR2 sequences are MNHEY and SVGAGI. J lost 4 bases, V lost 7 bases, and 7 bases had no gene match. The CDR3 nucleotides read TGTGCCAGCACGGCAGGGGGTGCAGGAAACACCATATATTTT. Encoded protein: CASTAGGAGNTIYF.